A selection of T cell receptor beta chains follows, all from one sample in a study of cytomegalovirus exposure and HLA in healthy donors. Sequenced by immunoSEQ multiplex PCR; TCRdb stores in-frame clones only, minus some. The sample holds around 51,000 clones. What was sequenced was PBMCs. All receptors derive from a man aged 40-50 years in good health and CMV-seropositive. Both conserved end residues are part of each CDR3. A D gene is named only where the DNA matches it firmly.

cdr3_nt: TGTGCCAGCAGTGAAAGCGGTTATCAGCCCCAGCATTTT
cdr3_aa: CASSESGYQPQHF
v_call: TRBV6-1
j_call: TRBJ1-5
d_call: NA

cdr3_nt: TGCGCCAGCACCTCAGGGGAGGGACTAGCGGGAGATGAGCAGTTCTTC
cdr3_aa: CASTSGEGLAGDEQFF
v_call: TRBV9
j_call: TRBJ2-1
d_call: TRBD2

cdr3_nt: TGTGCCAGCGGTCAGGGGGCGCTGGTTAATGAGCAGTTCTTC
cdr3_aa: CASGQGALVNEQFF
v_call: TRBV2
j_call: TRBJ2-1
d_call: TRBD1

cdr3_nt: TGTGCCAGCTCACTGATCAGGGAGAACACTGAAGCTTTCTTT
cdr3_aa: CASSLIRENTEAFF
v_call: TRBV18
j_call: TRBJ1-1
d_call: NA

cdr3_nt: TGTGCCAGCTCACCGGGACATACGGGGAACACTGAAGCTTTCTTT
cdr3_aa: CASSPGHTGNTEAFF
v_call: TRBV18
j_call: TRBJ1-1
d_call: NA

cdr3_nt: TGTGCCAGCAGTCAACAGTTAACCTACGAGCAGTACTTC
cdr3_aa: CASSQQLTYEQYF
v_call: TRBV28
j_call: TRBJ2-7
d_call: NA

cdr3_nt: TGTGCCAGCAGCTTAGGCGGCCGCCTAGCAGAGACCCAGTACTTC
cdr3_aa: CASSLGGRLAETQYF
v_call: TRBV13
j_call: TRBJ2-5
d_call: NA

cdr3_nt: TGTGCCAGCAGTACCTCAGGACAGGCCCAAGCTTTCTTT
cdr3_aa: CASSTSGQAQAFF
v_call: TRBV7-9
j_call: TRBJ1-1
d_call: TRBD1

cdr3_nt: TGTGCCAGCAGCGGCGGGACAGGGCATCAGCCCCAGCATTTT
cdr3_aa: CASSGGTGHQPQHF
v_call: TRBV28
j_call: TRBJ1-5
d_call: TRBD1

cdr3_nt: TGTGCCAGCAGCCCCGGGATCAACGTCCACGGTGAGCAGTTCTTC
cdr3_aa: CASSPGINVHGEQFF
v_call: TRBV11-1
j_call: TRBJ2-1
d_call: NA

cdr3_nt: TGTGCCAGCAGCTTAGCGGGGGGCGCGGGTGAGACCCAGTACTTC
cdr3_aa: CASSLAGGAGETQYF
v_call: TRBV11-3
j_call: TRBJ2-5
d_call: NA

cdr3_nt: TGTGCCAGCAGCCTAAACACAGGTAGCAATCAGCCCCAGCATTTT
cdr3_aa: CASSLNTGSNQPQHF
v_call: TRBV6-5
j_call: TRBJ1-5
d_call: NA

cdr3_nt: TGTGCCAGCAGCCAAGGCGGGGGGACCTACGAGCAGTACTTC
cdr3_aa: CASSQGGGTYEQYF
v_call: TRBV4-2
j_call: TRBJ2-7
d_call: TRBD2

cdr3_nt: TGTGCCAGCAGCTTAATGTCGTCAGGGGGCTGGGAGACCCAGTACTTC
cdr3_aa: CASSLMSSGGWETQYF
v_call: TRBV7-9
j_call: TRBJ2-5
d_call: TRBD1

cdr3_nt: TGTGCCATCAGTGAGTCGGGGGCAGTCAATCAGCCCCAGCATTTT
cdr3_aa: CAISESGAVNQPQHF
v_call: TRBV10-3
j_call: TRBJ1-5
d_call: NA

cdr3_nt: TGTGCCAGCAGCTCAGGACAGGGGATAGGAAAAAACACCGGGGAGCTGTTTTTT
cdr3_aa: CASSSGQGIGKNTGELFF
v_call: TRBV14
j_call: TRBJ2-2
d_call: TRBD1

cdr3_nt: TGTGCCAGCAGCTTAGCGGGGGGCCGAGGAGAGACCCAGTACTTC
cdr3_aa: CASSLAGGRGETQYF
v_call: TRBV28
j_call: TRBJ2-5
d_call: TRBD2

cdr3_nt: TGTGCCAGCAGTCACTTAGGTCGGGCAGGGCGGCACGAGCAGTACTTC
cdr3_aa: CASSHLGRAGRHEQYF
v_call: TRBV6-5
j_call: TRBJ2-7
d_call: NA

cdr3_nt: TGTGCCAGCAGTTTAGTCGGGACAGGGCGTTCAGGTACGCAGTATTTT
cdr3_aa: CASSLVGTGRSGTQYF
v_call: TRBV28
j_call: TRBJ2-3
d_call: TRBD1

cdr3_nt: TGCAGCGTTGGCAGGGAAGTTGGCTATGGCTACACCTTC
cdr3_aa: CSVGREVGYGYTF
v_call: TRBV29-1
j_call: TRBJ1-2
d_call: NA

cdr3_nt: TGCAGCGTTGAAAGGCTAGCCGGAAACATCCAGTACTTC
cdr3_aa: CSVERLAGNIQYF
v_call: TRBV29-1
j_call: TRBJ2-5
d_call: NA

cdr3_nt: TGTGCCGTCCAGGTGGATCCAGCCACTGAAGCTTTCTTT
cdr3_aa: CAVQVDPATEAFF
v_call: TRBV10-3
j_call: TRBJ1-1
d_call: NA

cdr3_nt: TGTGCCACCAGACCTAGCGGCTCCTACGAGCAGTACTTC
cdr3_aa: CATRPSGSYEQYF
v_call: TRBV15
j_call: TRBJ2-7
d_call: TRBD2

cdr3_nt: TGTGCCAGCAGTTTATTCGTTAGCGGGGGGCGGGAGACCCAGTACTTC
cdr3_aa: CASSLFVSGGRETQYF
v_call: TRBV28
j_call: TRBJ2-5
d_call: TRBD2

cdr3_nt: TGTGCCACCAGCGTCGGGGGGGTAGCCAAAAACATTCAGTACTTC
cdr3_aa: CATSVGGVAKNIQYF
v_call: TRBV15
j_call: TRBJ2-4
d_call: TRBD2

cdr3_nt: TGTGCCAGCAGCGCCGGGACAGGGACCTACGAGCAGTACTTC
cdr3_aa: CASSAGTGTYEQYF
v_call: TRBV9
j_call: TRBJ2-7
d_call: TRBD1

cdr3_nt: TGTGCCAGCAGCCTACTTCCCCTAGCGGGAGAGGCCCACAATGAGCAGTTCTTC
cdr3_aa: CASSLLPLAGEAHNEQFF
v_call: TRBV7-3
j_call: TRBJ2-1
d_call: TRBD2

cdr3_nt: TGCGCCAGCACCTCCGGCTCCTACAATGAGCAGTTCTTC
cdr3_aa: CASTSGSYNEQFF
v_call: TRBV10-1
j_call: TRBJ2-1
d_call: NA

cdr3_nt: TGTGCCAGCAGCCACACTAGAGACGAGCAGTACTTC
cdr3_aa: CASSHTRDEQYF
v_call: TRBV13
j_call: TRBJ2-7
d_call: NA

cdr3_nt: TGTGCCAGCAGCGTAGTGTCTAGCGGGGGGGACTACGAGCAGTACTTC
cdr3_aa: CASSVVSSGGDYEQYF
v_call: TRBV9
j_call: TRBJ2-7
d_call: TRBD2

cdr3_nt: TGTGCCTGGAGCTCAGGGGGCATCCTGGACACTGAAGCTTTCTTT
cdr3_aa: CAWSSGGILDTEAFF
v_call: TRBV30
j_call: TRBJ1-1
d_call: TRBD1

cdr3_nt: TGTGCCAGCAGCTTAGGTTCTAGCGGCCACAATGAGCAGTTCTTC
cdr3_aa: CASSLGSSGHNEQFF
v_call: TRBV7-6
j_call: TRBJ2-1
d_call: TRBD2

cdr3_nt: TGTGCCAGTAGTATAAATAGGCTAGCGGAAGAGACCCAGTACTTC
cdr3_aa: CASSINRLAEETQYF
v_call: TRBV19
j_call: TRBJ2-5
d_call: TRBD2

cdr3_nt: TGTGCCAGTAGTATCCGGACAGGGAGCTCTGGAAACACCATATATTTT
cdr3_aa: CASSIRTGSSGNTIYF
v_call: TRBV19
j_call: TRBJ1-3
d_call: TRBD1

cdr3_nt: TGTGCCAGCAGAAGGAAGACAGGGACTGGCTACGAGCAGTACTTC
cdr3_aa: CASRRKTGTGYEQYF
v_call: TRBV6-5
j_call: TRBJ2-7
d_call: NA

cdr3_nt: TGCGCCAGCAGCGTCGACCTCAGGGGTGGCTACACCTTC
cdr3_aa: CASSVDLRGGYTF
v_call: TRBV5-1
j_call: TRBJ1-2
d_call: NA

cdr3_nt: TGTGCCAGGGGACAGGACTATGGCTACACCTTC
cdr3_aa: CARGQDYGYTF
v_call: TRBV2
j_call: TRBJ1-2
d_call: TRBD1

cdr3_nt: TGTGCCAGCAGTGTTGACAGGGGTGACGAGCAGTACTTC
cdr3_aa: CASSVDRGDEQYF
v_call: TRBV2
j_call: TRBJ2-7
d_call: TRBD1

cdr3_nt: TGTGCCAGCAGCATAGGGGGCCAGGCCAAAAACATTCAGTACTTC
cdr3_aa: CASSIGGQAKNIQYF
v_call: TRBV28
j_call: TRBJ2-4
d_call: TRBD1

cdr3_nt: TGTGCCGCCCGAGGGAGGTTCACAGATACGCAGTATTTT
cdr3_aa: CAARGRFTDTQYF
v_call: TRBV28
j_call: TRBJ2-3
d_call: NA

cdr3_nt: TGTGCCAGCAGCCAGATTCGAGTCGGGACAGGGCTCCCGAACACTGAAGCTTTCTTT
cdr3_aa: CASSQIRVGTGLPNTEAFF
v_call: TRBV7-6
j_call: TRBJ1-1
d_call: TRBD1

cdr3_nt: TGTGCTAGCAGCTCTATACCCGAAGAGACCCAGTACTTC
cdr3_aa: CASSSIPEETQYF
v_call: TRBV7-7
j_call: TRBJ2-5
d_call: NA

cdr3_nt: TGTGCCAGCCCCCAGCCAGGCGCTAATGAAAAACTGTTTTTT
cdr3_aa: CASPQPGANEKLFF
v_call: TRBV7-9
j_call: TRBJ1-4
d_call: NA

cdr3_nt: TGTGCCAGCAGTGGGGGGGACTTCCAAGAGACCCAGTACTTC
cdr3_aa: CASSGGDFQETQYF
v_call: TRBV2
j_call: TRBJ2-5
d_call: NA

cdr3_nt: TGCGCCAGCAGCCCGGAGGCTCCAGGCACCTACGAGCAGTACTTC
cdr3_aa: CASSPEAPGTYEQYF
v_call: TRBV5-1
j_call: TRBJ2-7
d_call: NA

cdr3_nt: TGTGCCTGGAGTCTTGGCCGCGGTCGTGAAAAACTGTTTTTT
cdr3_aa: CAWSLGRGREKLFF
v_call: TRBV30
j_call: TRBJ1-4
d_call: NA

cdr3_nt: TGTGCCAGCAGCTTGCCAGGGGATGTCTATGGCTACACCTTC
cdr3_aa: CASSLPGDVYGYTF
v_call: TRBV7-9
j_call: TRBJ1-2
d_call: NA

cdr3_nt: TGTGCCAGCACCTTAGGTTCAGGGCCGACCTACGAGCAGTACTTC
cdr3_aa: CASTLGSGPTYEQYF
v_call: TRBV5-8
j_call: TRBJ2-7
d_call: NA

cdr3_nt: TGTGCCAGCATCCCGGGACAGGTTCCAGGTAGACTGTTTTTT
cdr3_aa: CASIPGQVPGRLFF
v_call: TRBV2
j_call: TRBJ1-4
d_call: TRBD1

cdr3_nt: TGTGCCAGCAGTTCCGGACTAGCGGGAGGGTCCTACAATGAGCAGTTCTTC
cdr3_aa: CASSSGLAGGSYNEQFF
v_call: TRBV27
j_call: TRBJ2-1
d_call: TRBD2

cdr3_nt: TGCGCCAGCAAAAAGGACACGAACACCGGGGAGCTGTTTTTT
cdr3_aa: CASKKDTNTGELFF
v_call: TRBV10-2
j_call: TRBJ2-2
d_call: NA

cdr3_nt: TGTGCCAGCTCACCGAATCCTAGCGTTGATGAGCAGTTCTTC
cdr3_aa: CASSPNPSVDEQFF
v_call: TRBV18
j_call: TRBJ2-1
d_call: NA

cdr3_nt: TGTGCCAGCAGTCGCTCCGGGACAGGGGGCTTAAGCTACACCTTC
cdr3_aa: CASSRSGTGGLSYTF
v_call: TRBV7-8
j_call: TRBJ1-2
d_call: TRBD1